The 4 T cell receptor beta chains below were found in one sample sequenced in a study of a mutant IDH1 vaccine in newly diagnosed glioma. Sequencing used immunoSEQ multiplex PCR; TCRdb keeps in-frame clones, though not all of them. The sample consists of 75,000 to 80,000 clones, 75% to 90% of them appearing once. These receptors have no known antigen. Time point described: week 23, last vaccination. All doses held 300 ug of mutant IDH1 20-mer peptide, with topical imiquimod. Sample: PBMCs, taken from a glioma patient whose treatment included an IDH1 peptide vaccine. These receptor sequences come from a woman between 45 and 60 years old with glioma.

The chain employs TRBV19 and TRBJ2-3, with D tentatively TRBD1 (7 bases). This CDR3 is built from 16 residues. CDR1 and CDR2 from the germline V gene are LNHDA and SQIVND (reference sequence). Between the trimmed V and J ends, which lost 4 bases and 1 base, there was a span of 15 bases. The CDR3 region has the DNA TGTGCCAGTAGTAAGGTGGAGGGGGCGGGCACAGATACGCAGTATTTT. This gives the protein CASSKVEGAGTDTQYF.

The rearrangement uses TRBV19 and TRBJ1-4; D might be TRBD1 (5 bases). The germline V gene encodes CDR1 LNHDA and CDR2 SQIVND (reference sequence). Trimming pared 8 bases from V and 0 bases from J, leaving 10 bases between. The CDR3 contains 14 residues. The CDR3, as DNA: TGTGCCAGTCGGGGGATTGCAACTAATGAAAAACTGTTTTTT. It codes for CASRGIATNEKLFF.

The V gene is TRBV19, the J gene TRBJ2-3, with 12 bases identical to TRBD2. Losses at the gene ends were 5 bases for V and 1 base for J; bases not matched to a gene: 4. From germline, CDR1 is LNHDA and CDR2 SQIVND (reference sequence). The CDR3 covers 16 residues. As DNA, the CDR3 is TGTGCCAGTAGTTCTCGACTAGCGGGGGGCACAGATACGCAGTATTTT. Translated: CASSSRLAGGTDTQYF.

The CDR3 nucleotides read TGTGCCAGCAGCCCGGACATATCCTACGAGCAGTACTTC. Translated, it gives CASSPDISYEQYF. The rearrangement links TRBV5-6 to TRBJ2-7, with a tentative D call TRBD1 (5 bases). This CDR3 contains 13 residues. Germline CDR1 is SGHDT and CDR2 is YYEEEE. Between the trimmed V and J ends, which lost 4 bases and 1 base, there was a span of 9 bases.